Detailed here is one T cell receptor beta chain. There is no known antigen for this receptor. It has no much larger one-base neighbor in the sample; base qualities were not kept. The entire amount of isolated RNA was reverse transcribed using the High Capacity cDNA Reverse Transcription Kit, so the sequenced TCRB transcripts were expressed ones. Naive, central memory and regulatory T cell samples underwent deep immunoSEQ sequencing, averaging roughly 3.4 million total reads per sample. Sorted cells were lysed in RLT buffer, and RNA was extracted using DNase-treated RNeasy Micro or Mini kits according to cell number. Each cell subset was processed separately to prevent cross-contamination, with patient and healthy donor samples processed together. TCRB sequences were amplified from cDNA with the immunoSEQ multiplex PCR, producing 87-bp fragments spanning the CDR3 region. Amplicons were sequenced on the Illumina HiSeq platform. Turning to the authors' computational methods: Synthetic template baselines were used to correct PCR bias computationally, reads within Hamming distance 2 were collapsed together, and singletons that could not be merged were discarded. Reads were aligned against IMGT so that V, D and J genes, CDR3 length and insertions or deletions at six rearrangement sites could be assigned. Within each subset, clonotype counts were normalized to the number of sorted cells before true diversity and Gini coefficients were calculated with the tcR R package. Repertoire sharing was quantified using the overlap coefficient calculated on TCRB nucleotide sequences. The source is immuneACCESS, and TCRdb retained only in-frame sequences with V and J called. Part of the clones is not carried over; for the studies checked, unresolved V genes explain less than half of this, and the remainder is unexplained. V, J and clone size are taken as reported in that table, and D and trimming were inferred from the DNA itself. For this sample the table gives nearly 350,000 clones, of which around 9% were detected only once. The top ten hold more than 0.8% of the sample.

The data belong to a study of beta chain features in type 1 diabetes listed by TCRdb under 2018. Describing the broader study: No differences in mean age, gender distribution, total cell number or subset yield were found between patients and healthy donors. A total of around 100 million sorted cells were examined across all samples, and RNA yield correlated strongly with the number of cells per subset. In the study, TCRB repertoires of sorted circulating CD4+ T cell subsets from recently diagnosed type 1 diabetes patients were compared with those of matched healthy donors. Regulatory and stem cell-like memory subsets were isolated from only 8 patients and roughly eight healthy donors, whereas naive and central memory subsets came from all 28 donors.

General findings and caveats noted by the study authors: Because cDNA was sequenced instead of genomic DNA, activated cells with high expression could be over-represented, although the groups did not differ in activation or CD3 levels. Because the HLA sub-analyses included only small numbers of individuals, any influence of HLA type on TCRB rearrangement was left unresolved. At VDJ recombination sites, type 1 diabetes patients had fewer insertions and more deleted nucleotides, which implies abnormalities in thymic rearrangement. Shorter templates might be favored by PCR, yet because patient and control samples were amplified and corrected together, any such skew would affect both groups equally. In all four CD4+ subsets, TCRB CDR3 length was moderately but significantly shorter in type 1 diabetes patients. Naive, central memory and regulatory TCRB repertoires appeared more similar among patients than among healthy donors.

CDR1 and CDR2, looked up from the germline V gene (reference sequence), are MNHEY and SMNVEV. Taken from cysteine to phenylalanine, the CDR3 has 14 residues. The kept DNA is CDR3 alone, 42 bases in frame from the first base. The V end gives up 4 bases and the J end 6 bases, leaving 6 bases in the junction not matched to a gene. A single peripheral blood draw of approximately 120 mL on average was collected from each donor into heparinised tubes. A BD FACSAria II was used to sort naive, central memory, regulatory and stem cell-like memory CD4+ T cells with a panel that included CD45RO, CCR7, CD25, CD127, CD95 and CD27. Purity was above 95% for every sorted population. PBMCs were isolated right away by Lymphoprep density gradient centrifugation and were stained directly, without culture. To minimize batch effects, samples were stained and sorted in pairs, one healthy donor with one patient per experiment.

The sample consisted of central memory CD4+ T cells from blood. The chain is encoded by TRBV27 joined to TRBJ2-3; TRBD1 agrees with 8 junctional bases. This TCR came from a man aged 25 to 40 with type 1 diabetes. The CDR3 loop reads CASSSPYRGDTQYF. The DNA reads TGTGCCAGCAGTTCCCCTTACAGGGGGGATACGCAGTATTTT.